This TCR beta chain was sequenced in a study of blood T cell repertoires in COVID-19. The V and J ends lost 0 bases and 4 bases respectively, with 6 bases between them. CDR1 SGDLS and CDR2 YYNGEE come from the germline V gene. CDR3 length: 13 residues. Per the original data handling: Reference gene primer amplification gave estimated nucleated cell counts. TCRdb's copy holds only in-frame clones and misses some; the assay was immunoSEQ multiplex PCR. That table is the source of V, J and clone size, and D and trimming were worked out from the DNA. This sample has 150,000 to 200,000 clones, with 84% found just once.

The sample taken for sequencing was PBMCs or T cells enriched from blood (not recorded which). This TCR was recovered from a woman in her fifties or sixties who had recovered from COVID-19. This sequence joins TRBV9 and TRBJ2-3; D gene uncertain. The CDR3 DNA reads TGTGCCAGCAGCGTAGATCCGGCAGATACGCAGTATTTT. Translated: CASSVDPADTQYF. Filled out from reference TRBV9 and TRBJ2-3, the complete variable domain reads DSGVTQTPKHLITATGQRVTLRCSPRSGDLSVYWYQQSLDQGLQFLIQYYNGEERAKGNILERFSAQQFPDLHSELNLSSLELGDSALYFCASSVDPADTQYFGPGTRLTVL.